This TCR beta chain was found in a study of cytomegalovirus exposure and HLA in healthy donors. In the study overall: Most donors, roughly 82% of several hundred genotyped, fell in the Caucasian-associated ancestry cluster.

The CDR3 sequence is 16 residues long. The germline V gene has CDR1 LGHNA and CDR2 YSLEER. The ends lost 3 bases at V and 4 bases at J; junction bases unmatched: 10. This clone came up a few times. Antigen unknown. Whole-study findings and limits: TCR beta chain V- and J-gene trimming was linked, in a later analysis, to a missense variant in DCLRE1C. TCR beta sequences reportedly predicted most subjects' HLA-A and HLA-B alleles accurately.

Researchers ran the PCR with 60 Vbeta and 13 Jbeta primers. TCRdb's table, derived via immunoSEQ multiplex PCR, lists solely in-frame clones and lacks some. In the table there are about 190,000 clones, around 84% of which are singletons. This receptor was taken from a woman aged 18-29 years in good health and CMV-seronegative. Sample: PBMCs. The V call is TRBV4-3, the J call TRBJ1-1; 8 bases fit TRBD1. The CDR3 protein is CASSHGDGRGPTEAFF. As DNA, the CDR3 is TGCGCCAGCAGCCATGGCGACGGCAGGGGGCCCACTGAAGCTTTCTTT.